One sample yielded the 29 T cell receptor beta chains listed below, sequenced in a study of CD8+ T cells in alopecia areata. cDNA reverse transcribed from extracted RNA served as the sequencing template. The protocol was immunoSEQ multiplex PCR, while the TCRdb copy is restricted to in-frame clones and leaves out a portion. The sample carries about 100,000 clones, 50% to 70% recorded once. Sequencing input: NKG2D-low CD8+ T cells sorted from blood. The origin of the receptors is a human donor with alopecia areata.

The rearrangement uses TRBV27 and TRBJ2-1; D gene unclear. Trimming pared 4 bases from V and 3 bases from J, leaving 13 bases between. This CDR3 is built from 15 residues. Germline assignment: CDR1 MNHEY and CDR2 SMNVEV (reference sequence). CDR3 DNA sequence: TGTGCCAGCAGTTCCCAGCCATTCGGCTACAATGAGCAGTTCTTC. This gives the protein CASSSQPFGYNEQFF.

This clone occurred once. V gene TRBV28 combines with J gene TRBJ1-2; unclear D gene. The germline gives CDR1 MDHEN, CDR2 SYDVKM. Trimming took off 6 bases at V and 0 bases at J, with 11 bases between the two ends. CDR3 length: 14 residues. CDR3 sequence reads: CASSSGETNYGYTF. The CDR3 nucleotides are TGTGCCAGCAGCAGCGGGGAGACTAACTATGGCTACACCTTC.

The V gene is TRBV28, the J gene TRBJ2-1; D tentatively reads TRBD1 or TRBD2 (6 bases each). This CDR3 has 13 residues. The germline gives CDR1 MDHEN, CDR2 SYDVKM. The V gene lost 3 bases and the J gene lost 5 bases, with 8 bases spanning the gap. The CDR3 is CASSFRGHNEQFF. CDR3 bases: TGTGCCAGCAGTTTTCGGGGGCACAATGAGCAGTTCTTC.

CDR3 coding DNA: TGTGCCAGCAGTTTCGGTGAGGTGGCTTTCTTT. It encodes CASSFGEVAFF. The chain carries TRBV27 and TRBJ1-1; no reliable D call. The CDR3 runs 11 residues. V was shortened by 3 bases and J by 11 bases, with 10 bases between the two germline ends. Germline V gene lookup returns CDR1 MNHEY and CDR2 SMNVEV (reference sequence).

The chain is built from TRBV6-5 and TRBJ2-1, with a weak D call TRBD2 (7 bases). This CDR3 contains 15 residues. The germline CDR1 and CDR2 sequences are MNHEY and SVGAGI. Deletions cut 0 bases from V and 9 bases from J, with 15 bases between. The CDR3: CASSYSKGGRSEQFF. In DNA, the CDR3 is TGTGCCAGCAGTTACTCGAAGGGGGGGAGAAGTGAGCAGTTCTTC.

The chain employs TRBV15 and TRBJ2-5; 9 nucleotides agree with TRBD2. The CDR3 covers 16 residues. Germline-derived CDR1 and CDR2 are LNHNV and YYDKDF (reference sequence). The J segment lost 4 bases and the V segment lost 4 bases, leaving 10 bases of the junction unmatched. CDR3 DNA: TGTGCCACCAGCAATTCGGTAGCGGGAGACCCAGAGACCCAGTACTTC. It is translated as CATSNSVAGDPETQYF.

The chain combines TRBV7-8 with TRBJ2-1; the D is unclear. This CDR3 is 11 amino acids long. Per germline, CDR1 SGHVS and CDR2 FQNEAQ. The V gene lost 7 bases and the J gene lost 8 bases, with 9 bases spanning the gap. The CDR3 nucleotides are TGTGCCAGCACCCCAGGCCATGAGCAGTTCTTC. It is translated as CASTPGHEQFF.

J is TRBJ2-4 and V is TRBV5-6; D might be TRBD1 or TRBD2, each matching 7 bases. Trimming pared 3 bases from V and 0 bases from J, leaving 19 bases between. This CDR3 spans 18 amino acids. Germline lookup yields CDR1 SGHDT and CDR2 YYEEEE. CDR3 in amino acids: CASSSEGSGGVAKNIQYF. The CDR3 DNA is TGTGCCAGCAGCTCAGAGGGATCAGGGGGGGTAGCCAAAAACATTCAGTACTTC.

The genes are TRBV7-3 and TRBJ2-2; D is perhaps TRBD1 (5 bases). Germline-derived CDR1 and CDR2 are SGHTA and FQGTGA. Trimming cost V 0 bases and J 7 bases, with 12 bases left between them. The CDR3 is 15 amino acids. The CDR3, as DNA: TGTGCCAGCAGCTTAACGTCCAGGGCTGACGGGGAGCTGTTTTTT. Translation: CASSLTSRADGELFF.

This rearrangement joins TRBV7-3 to TRBJ2-7; D remains unclear. Germline V gives CDR1 SGHTA, CDR2 FQGTGA. V gave up 2 bases and J gave up 0 bases, with 5 bases separating them. The CDR3 length is 13 residues. CDR3: CASSLGRSYEQYF. In nucleotides, the CDR3 is TGTGCCAGCAGCTTAGGGCGCTCCTACGAGCAGTACTTC.

J is TRBJ2-5 and V is TRBV27; maybe TRBD1 (5 bases). Trimming left V 0 bases short and J 7 bases short, with 9 bases between. The CDR3 has 13 residues. Germline V gene lookup returns CDR1 MNHEY and CDR2 SMNVEV (reference sequence). The CDR3 bases are TGTGCCAGCAGTTTATCCCTAAGGGGGACCCAGTACTTC. It translates to CASSLSLRGTQYF.

The chain has TRBV5-1 and TRBJ2-5, with 10 bases matching TRBD1. CDR3 length equals 14 residues. V gave up 3 bases and J gave up 4 bases; unmatched junction bases: 3. CDR1 and CDR2 (germline): SGHRS, YFSETQ. The chain's CDR3 is CASSSGTGAETQYF. CDR3 nucleotides: TGCGCCAGCAGCTCGGGGACAGGGGCAGAGACCCAGTACTTC.

The chain joins TRBV29-1 to TRBJ1-5; D uncertain. Germline V gene lookup returns CDR1 SQVTM and CDR2 ANQGSEA. The CDR3 extends over 15 amino acids. With 5 bases removed from V and 1 base from J, the gap between germline ends came to 15 bases. The CDR3 DNA is TGCAGCGTTAGGGTTCGAGAAGGGAGCAATCAGCCCCAGCATTTT. Translating it yields CSVRVREGSNQPQHF.

The chain recombines TRBV6-5 with TRBJ2-7, with D perhaps TRBD1 (6 bases). The V gene lost 2 bases and the J gene lost 2 bases, with 13 bases spanning the gap. This CDR3 has 15 amino acids. The germline gives CDR1 MNHEY, CDR2 SVGAGI. The CDR3 DNA reads TGTGCCAGCAGTTACGGTTTCGACAGGCCCTACGAGCAGTACTTC. Translating it yields CASSYGFDRPYEQYF.

V usage is TRBV2 and J usage is TRBJ2-3; TRBD2 agrees at 9 bases. The CDR3 totals 13 residues. Trimming cost V 11 bases and J 2 bases; bases outside gene matches: 5. CDR1 is SNHLY, CDR2 FYNNEI, per germline. The chain's CDR3 is CAGSSGATDTQYF. The CDR3 nucleotides read TGTGCCGGATCTAGCGGGGCCACAGATACGCAGTATTTT.

The chain uses TRBV13 and TRBJ1-5, with D tentatively TRBD1 (6 bases). Trimming took 0 bases from V and 7 from J, leaving 10 bases between them. Per germline, CDR1 PRHDT and CDR2 FYEKMQ (reference sequence). The CDR3 is 14 amino acids. The CDR3 sequence is CASSLGQGGQPQHF. Written as DNA, the CDR3 is TGTGCCAGCAGCTTAGGACAGGGCGGCCAGCCCCAGCATTTT.

The chain has TRBV5-1 and TRBJ2-1; 8 positions match TRBD2. Germline lookup yields CDR1 SGHRS and CDR2 YFSETQ. The CDR3 contains 15 residues. V lost 3 bases and J lost 3; bases outside the gene matches: 5. As DNA, the CDR3 is TGCGCCAGCAGCTCGGGACTAGTCGTCTACAATGAGCAGTTCTTC. Translating gives CASSSGLVVYNEQFF.

The V and J genes are TRBV27 and TRBJ2-1; no reliable D call. V gave up 6 bases and J gave up 8 bases, with 11 bases separating them. The CDR3 is made up of 12 amino acids. Germline CDR1 and CDR2: MNHEY and SMNVEV (reference sequence). For the CDR3, the DNA is TGTGCCAGCAGATCTCAGCTTCATGAGCAGTTCTTC. As protein: CASRSQLHEQFF.

The chain has TRBV2 and TRBJ1-4, with D unresolved. The V and J ends lost 8 bases and 4 bases respectively, with 11 bases between them. Germline CDR1 is SNHLY and CDR2 is FYNNEI. The CDR3 loop spans 13 amino acids. The CDR3 bases are TGTGCCAGCGCTTGGTCCCATAATGAAAAACTGTTTTTT. Translation: CASAWSHNEKLFF.

This clone appeared once. This chain uses TRBV29-1 with TRBJ1-4; 7 nucleotides line up with TRBD1. Trimming cost V 7 bases and J 8 bases; bases outside gene matches: 7. Looked up from germline, CDR1 is SQVTM and CDR2 is ANQGSEA. The CDR3 is 12 residues long. The CDR3 here is CSAEGRGEKLFF. The CDR3 DNA reads TGCAGCGCCGAGGGCAGGGGGGAAAAACTGTTTTTT.

The chain uses TRBV4-1 and TRBJ2-7, with unresolved D. V lost 1 base to trimming and J lost 2 bases, with 6 bases between them. CDR3 length equals 13 residues. CDR1 and CDR2 (germline): MGHRA, YSYEKL. CDR3 protein: CASSQGATYEQYF. CDR3 nucleotide sequence: TGCGCCAGCAGCCAAGGAGCGACCTACGAGCAGTACTTC.

This chain connects TRBV9 to TRBJ2-3, with 10 nucleotides matching TRBD1. Germline V gene sequence: CDR1 SGDLS, CDR2 YYNGEE. The CDR3 has 16 residues. J was trimmed by 6 bases and V by 2 bases; bases with no gene match: 9. In DNA, the CDR3 is TGTGCCAGCAGCGTCATCGACAGGGGGCTTATGGATACGCAGTATTTT. Protein sequence: CASSVIDRGLMDTQYF.

This chain uses TRBV7-6 with TRBJ2-1; no definite D call. V lost 5 bases and J lost 4, with 6 bases in between. Per germline, CDR1 SGHVS and CDR2 FNYEAQ. The CDR3 totals 12 residues. This chain's CDR3 is CASSVGYNEQFF. In nucleotides, the CDR3 is TGTGCCAGCAGCGTCGGATACAATGAGCAGTTCTTC.

This clone was recorded once. This sequence joins TRBV5-4 and TRBJ2-7; 7 bases are a match to TRBD2. The CDR3 is 14 amino acids. Germline-derived CDR1 and CDR2 are SGHNT and YYREEE (reference sequence). The V segment lost 9 bases and the J segment 0 bases; nucleotides outside the gene matches: 9. The CDR3 DNA reads as TGTGCCATAAGGGAGGGCCCGAGCTCCTACGAGCAGTACTTC. The encoded protein is CAIREGPSSYEQYF.

This clone turned up a few times. The V gene is TRBV14, the J gene TRBJ2-3, with 11 positions matching TRBD2. The V gene's germline CDR1 is SGHDN and CDR2 FVKESK. There are 18 residues in the CDR3. Trimming took 1 base from V and 0 from J; bases not matched to a gene: 6. CDR3 loop: CASSQAGRTSGSTDTQYF. DNA of the CDR3: TGTGCCAGCAGCCAAGCTGGGCGGACTAGCGGGAGCACAGATACGCAGTATTTT.

This clone turned up a few times. The chain carries TRBV19 and TRBJ2-7, with D possibly being TRBD1 (5 bases). This CDR3 is built from 14 residues. Looked up from germline, CDR1 is LNHDA and CDR2 is SQIVND (reference sequence). Trimming removed 6 bases from V and 0 bases from J, with 12 bases in between. The CDR3 bases are TGTGCCAGTAGGGTGACAGAGAGCTCCTACGAGCAGTACTTC. The encoded protein is CASRVTESSYEQYF.

This clone was recorded only once. The rearrangement joins TRBV2 to TRBJ1-2, with 9 bases lining up with TRBD1. Losses at the gene ends were 9 bases for V and 5 bases for J; bases not matched to a gene: 4. Per germline, CDR1 SNHLY and CDR2 FYNNEI. CDR3 length equals 12 residues. Here the CDR3 DNA reads TGTGCCAGTAGGGACAGGGTTTATGGCTACACCTTC. Its translation is CASRDRVYGYTF.

This clone has only a few counts. The chain is built from TRBV27 and TRBJ2-7; a possible D gene is TRBD1 (5 bases). CDR1 is MNHEY and CDR2 is SMNVEV in the germline V gene (reference sequence). V lost 3 bases and J lost 2, with 14 bases in between. The CDR3 totals 15 residues. The DNA of the CDR3 is TGTGCCAGCAGTTTCGTAACAGGAGAGCCCTACGAGCAGTACTTC. Translating gives CASSFVTGEPYEQYF.

The gene calls are TRBV7-2 and TRBJ2-3; D is uncertain. The V and J ends lost 2 bases and 4 bases respectively, with 7 bases between them. Germline V gene data show CDR1 as SGHTA and CDR2 as FQGNSA. There are 13 residues in the CDR3. CDR3 DNA: TGTGCCAGCAGCTTACATAATGCAGATACGCAGTATTTT. Translating it yields CASSLHNADTQYF.